The present T cell receptor (beta chain) was sequenced within a study of T cell changes during pregnancy in multiple sclerosis. Sequencing used immunoSEQ multiplex PCR; TCRdb keeps in-frame clones, though not all of them. The data hold 84,000 or so clones, with about 94% observed a single time. Per the germline V gene, CDR1 is KGHSH and CDR2 is LQKENI. Losses at the gene ends were 2 bases for V and 0 bases for J; bases not matched to a gene: 4. The CDR3 extends over 16 amino acids. The sequencing here drew on peripheral blood, taken in the third trimester of pregnancy. The receptor was derived from a female donor with multiple sclerosis, enrolled in a pregnancy study. The V gene is TRBV18, the J gene TRBJ1-3, with 7 bases matching TRBD1. The CDR3 is CASSPSGGSSGNTIYF. The CDR3 nucleotides are TGTGCCAGCTCACCATCAGGGGGAAGCTCTGGAAACACCATATATTTT. Combining the CDR3 with reference TRBV18 and TRBJ1-3 gives the whole variable domain NAGVMQNPRHLVRRRGQEARLRCSPMKGHSHVYWYRQLPEEGLKFMVYLQKENIIDESGMPKERFSAEFPKEGPSILRIQQVVRGDSAAYFCASSPSGGSSGNTIYFGEGSWLTVV.